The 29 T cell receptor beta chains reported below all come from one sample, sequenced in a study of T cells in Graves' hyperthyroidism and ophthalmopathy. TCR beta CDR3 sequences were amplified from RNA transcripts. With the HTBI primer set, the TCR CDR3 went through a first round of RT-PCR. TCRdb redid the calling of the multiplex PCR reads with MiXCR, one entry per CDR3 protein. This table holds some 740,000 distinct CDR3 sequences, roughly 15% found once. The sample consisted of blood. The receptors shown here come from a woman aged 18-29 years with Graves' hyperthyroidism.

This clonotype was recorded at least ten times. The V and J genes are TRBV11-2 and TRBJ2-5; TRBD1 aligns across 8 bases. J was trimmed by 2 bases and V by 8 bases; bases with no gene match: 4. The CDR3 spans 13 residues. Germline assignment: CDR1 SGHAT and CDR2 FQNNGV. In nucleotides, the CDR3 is TGTGCCAGCGGATACAGGGGGCAAGAGACCCAGTACTTC. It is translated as CASGYRGQETQYF.

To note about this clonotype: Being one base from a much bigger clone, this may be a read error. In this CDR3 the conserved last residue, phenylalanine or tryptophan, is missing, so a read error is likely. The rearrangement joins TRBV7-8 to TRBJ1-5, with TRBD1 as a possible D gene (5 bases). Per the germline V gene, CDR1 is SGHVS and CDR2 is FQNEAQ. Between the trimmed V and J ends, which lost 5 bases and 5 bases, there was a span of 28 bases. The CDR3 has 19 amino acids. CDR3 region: CASSPHLPSGRAVYQPQHL. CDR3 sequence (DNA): TGTGCCAGCAGCCCACACTTACCCTCTGGCAGGGCGGTGTATCAGCCCCAGCATTTA.

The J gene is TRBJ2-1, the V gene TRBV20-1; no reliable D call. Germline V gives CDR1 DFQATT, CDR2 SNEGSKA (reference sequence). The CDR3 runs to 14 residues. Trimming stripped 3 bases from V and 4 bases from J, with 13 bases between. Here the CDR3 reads CSARPLQGYNEQFF. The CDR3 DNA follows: TGCAGTGCTAGGCCCCTCCAAGGTTACAATGAGCAGTTCTTC.

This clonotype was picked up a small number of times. CDR3: CASSSFELRGGEDEQYF. CDR3 nucleotides: TGCGCCAGCAGCTCCTTTGAGCTGAGAGGGGGCGAGGACGAGCAGTACTTC. This chain links TRBV4-3 with TRBJ2-7; TRBD1 matches at 7 bases. The V segment lost 5 bases and the J segment 5 bases; nucleotides outside the gene matches: 18. The germline V gene encodes CDR1 LGHNA and CDR2 YSLEER. This CDR3 has 17 amino acids.

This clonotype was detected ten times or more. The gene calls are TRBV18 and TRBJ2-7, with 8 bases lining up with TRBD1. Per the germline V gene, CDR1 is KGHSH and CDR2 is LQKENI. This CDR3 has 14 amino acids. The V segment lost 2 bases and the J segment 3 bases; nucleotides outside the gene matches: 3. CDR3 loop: CASSPSGQGYEQYF. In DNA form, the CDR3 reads TGTGCCAGCTCACCATCTGGACAGGGCTACGAGCAGTACTTC.

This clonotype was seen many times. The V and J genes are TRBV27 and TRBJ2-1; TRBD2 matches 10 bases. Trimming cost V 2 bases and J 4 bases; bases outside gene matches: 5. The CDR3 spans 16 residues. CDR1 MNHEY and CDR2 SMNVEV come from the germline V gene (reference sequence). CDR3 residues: CASSLETSGTYNEQFF. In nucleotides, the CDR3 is TGTGCCAGCAGTTTAGAAACTAGCGGGACGTACAATGAGCAGTTCTTC.

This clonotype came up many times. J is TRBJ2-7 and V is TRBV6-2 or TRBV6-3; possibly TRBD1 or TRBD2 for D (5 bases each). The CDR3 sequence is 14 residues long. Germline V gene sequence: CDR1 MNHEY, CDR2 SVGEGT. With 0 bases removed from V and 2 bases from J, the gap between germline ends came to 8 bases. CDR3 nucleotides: TGTGCCAGCAGTTACTCGAGAGGGGCCTACGAGCAGTACTTC. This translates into CASSYSRGAYEQYF.

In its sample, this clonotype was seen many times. The CDR3 is CASSRDSYNEKLFF. Written as DNA, the CDR3 is TGTGCCAGCAGTCGGGACAGTTATAATGAAAAACTGTTTTTT. The V and J genes are TRBV12-3 or TRBV12-4 and TRBJ1-4; 7 positions match TRBD1. This CDR3 region has 14 residues. Unmatched junction bases numbered 4, after V lost 5 bases and J lost 4 bases.

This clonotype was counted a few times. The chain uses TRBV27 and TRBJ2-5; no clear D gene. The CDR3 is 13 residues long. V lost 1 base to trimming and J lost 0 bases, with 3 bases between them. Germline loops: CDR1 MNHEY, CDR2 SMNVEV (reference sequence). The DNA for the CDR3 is TGTGCCAGCAGTTTATACAACCAAGAGACCCAGTACTTC. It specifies CASSLYNQETQYF.

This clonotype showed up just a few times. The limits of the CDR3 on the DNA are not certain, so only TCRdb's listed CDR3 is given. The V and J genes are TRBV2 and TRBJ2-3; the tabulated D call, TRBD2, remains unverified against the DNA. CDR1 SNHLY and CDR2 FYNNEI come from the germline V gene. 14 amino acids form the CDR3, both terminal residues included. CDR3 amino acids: CASSVASGTDTQCF.

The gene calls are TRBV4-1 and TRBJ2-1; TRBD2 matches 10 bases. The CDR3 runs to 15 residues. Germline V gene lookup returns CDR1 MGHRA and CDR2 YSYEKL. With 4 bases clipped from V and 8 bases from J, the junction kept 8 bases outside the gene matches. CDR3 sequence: CASSPLAGSSDEQFF. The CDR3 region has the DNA TGCGCCAGCAGCCCACTAGCGGGAAGTTCGGATGAGCAGTTCTTC.

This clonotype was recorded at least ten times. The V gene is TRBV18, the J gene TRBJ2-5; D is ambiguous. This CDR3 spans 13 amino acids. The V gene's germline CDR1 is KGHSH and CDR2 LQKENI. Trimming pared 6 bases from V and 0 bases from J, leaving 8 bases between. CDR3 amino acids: CASSEHYQETQYF. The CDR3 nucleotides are TGTGCCAGCTCCGAACACTACCAAGAGACCCAGTACTTC.

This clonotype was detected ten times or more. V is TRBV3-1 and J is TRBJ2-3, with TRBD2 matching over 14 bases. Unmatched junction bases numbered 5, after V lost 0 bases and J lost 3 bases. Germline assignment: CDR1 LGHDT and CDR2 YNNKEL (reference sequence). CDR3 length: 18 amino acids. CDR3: CASSQDWTSGRFTDTQYF. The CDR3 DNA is TGTGCCAGCAGCCAAGATTGGACTAGCGGGAGGTTTACAGATACGCAGTATTTT.

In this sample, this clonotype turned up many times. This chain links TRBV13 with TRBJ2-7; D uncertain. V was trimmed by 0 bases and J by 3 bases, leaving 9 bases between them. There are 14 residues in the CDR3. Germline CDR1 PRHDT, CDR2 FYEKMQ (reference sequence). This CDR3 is CASSLGRRIYEQYF. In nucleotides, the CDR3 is TGTGCCAGCAGCTTAGGCCGTCGGATCTACGAGCAGTACTTC.

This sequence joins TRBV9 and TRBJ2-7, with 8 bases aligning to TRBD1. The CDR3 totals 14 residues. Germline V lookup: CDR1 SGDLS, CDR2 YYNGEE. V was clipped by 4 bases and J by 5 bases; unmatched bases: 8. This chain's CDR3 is CASSPRDRIDEQYF. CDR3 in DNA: TGTGCCAGCAGCCCCCGGGACAGGATAGACGAGCAGTACTTC.

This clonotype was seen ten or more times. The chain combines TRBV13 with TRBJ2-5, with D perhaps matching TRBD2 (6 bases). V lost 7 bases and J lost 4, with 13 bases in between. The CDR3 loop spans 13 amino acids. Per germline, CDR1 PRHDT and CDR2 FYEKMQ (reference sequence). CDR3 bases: TGTGCCAGCAACTACGGGGGTGGAGAGACCCAGTACTTC. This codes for CASNYGGGETQYF.

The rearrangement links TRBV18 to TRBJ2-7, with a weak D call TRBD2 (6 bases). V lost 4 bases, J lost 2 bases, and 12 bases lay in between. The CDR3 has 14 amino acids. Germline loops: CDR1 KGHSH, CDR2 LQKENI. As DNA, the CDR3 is TGTGCCAGCTCACACTGGGACTTTCCCTACGAGCAGTACTTC. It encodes CASSHWDFPYEQYF.

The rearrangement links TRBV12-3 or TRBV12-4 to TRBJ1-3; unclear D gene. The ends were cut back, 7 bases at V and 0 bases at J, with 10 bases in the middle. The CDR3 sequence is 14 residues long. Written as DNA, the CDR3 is TGTGCCAGCATACGACGGAACTCTGGAAACACCATATATTTT. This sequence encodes CASIRRNSGNTIYF.

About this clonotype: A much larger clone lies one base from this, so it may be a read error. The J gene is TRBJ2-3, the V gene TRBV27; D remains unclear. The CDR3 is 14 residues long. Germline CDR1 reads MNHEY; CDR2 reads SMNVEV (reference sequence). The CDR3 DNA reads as TGTGCCAGCAGTTTGGCCCTAGGCACAGATTCGCAGTATTTT. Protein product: CASSLALGTDSQYF.

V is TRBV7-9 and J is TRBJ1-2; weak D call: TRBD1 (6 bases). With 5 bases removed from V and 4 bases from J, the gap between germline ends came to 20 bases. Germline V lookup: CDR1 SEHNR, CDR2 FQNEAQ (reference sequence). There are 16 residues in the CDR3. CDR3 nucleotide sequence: TGTGCCAGCAGCCGGCTACAGGGATTGATGACCTATGGCTACACCTTC. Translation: CASSRLQGLMTYGYTF.

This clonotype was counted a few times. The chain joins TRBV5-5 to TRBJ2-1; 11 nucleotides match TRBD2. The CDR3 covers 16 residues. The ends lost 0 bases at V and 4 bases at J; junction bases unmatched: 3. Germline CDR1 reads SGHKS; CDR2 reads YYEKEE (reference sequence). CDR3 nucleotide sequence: TGTGCCAGCAGCTTGGAGGGACTAGCGGATTACAATGAGCAGTTCTTC. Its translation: CASSLEGLADYNEQFF.

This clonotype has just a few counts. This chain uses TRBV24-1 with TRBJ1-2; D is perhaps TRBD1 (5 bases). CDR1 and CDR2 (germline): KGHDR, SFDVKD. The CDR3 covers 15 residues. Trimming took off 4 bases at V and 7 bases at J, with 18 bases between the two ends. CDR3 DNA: TGTGCCACCAGTGAACCGGGGACGCCGTACGCTGGCTACACCTTC. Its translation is CATSEPGTPYAGYTF.

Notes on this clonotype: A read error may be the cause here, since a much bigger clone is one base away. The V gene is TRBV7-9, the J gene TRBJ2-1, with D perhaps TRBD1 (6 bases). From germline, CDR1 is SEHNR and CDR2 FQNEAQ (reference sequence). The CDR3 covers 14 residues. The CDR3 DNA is TGTGCCAGCAGCTTAGCGAGGGGACACAATAAGCAGTTCTTC. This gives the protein CASSLARGHNKQFF.

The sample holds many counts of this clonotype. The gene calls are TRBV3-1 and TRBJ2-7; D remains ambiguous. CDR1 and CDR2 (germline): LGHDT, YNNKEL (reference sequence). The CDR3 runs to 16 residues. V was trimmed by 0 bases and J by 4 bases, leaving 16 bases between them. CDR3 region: CASSQEGISIGYEQYF. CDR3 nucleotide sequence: TGTGCCAGCAGCCAAGAGGGTATTAGCATAGGATACGAGCAGTACTTC.

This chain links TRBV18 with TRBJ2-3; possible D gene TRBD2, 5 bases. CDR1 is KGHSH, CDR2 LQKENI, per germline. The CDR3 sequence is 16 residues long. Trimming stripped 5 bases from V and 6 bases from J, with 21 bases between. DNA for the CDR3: TGTGCCAGCTCAGCCAAACTAGACTCGATAAGGGATACGCAGTATTTT. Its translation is CASSAKLDSIRDTQYF. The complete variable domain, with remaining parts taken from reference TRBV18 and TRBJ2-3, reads NAGVMQNPRHLVRRRGQEARLRCSPMKGHSHVYWYRQLPEEGLKFMVYLQKENIIDESGMPKERFSAEFPKEGPSILRIQQVVRGDSAAYFCASSAKLDSIRDTQYFGPGTRLTVL.

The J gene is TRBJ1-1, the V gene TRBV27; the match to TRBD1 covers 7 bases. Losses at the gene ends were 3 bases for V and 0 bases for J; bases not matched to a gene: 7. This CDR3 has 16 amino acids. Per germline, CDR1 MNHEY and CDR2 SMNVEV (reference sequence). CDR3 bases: TGTGCCAGCAGTTTGATCCCCGGGACAGTGAACACTGAAGCTTTCTTT. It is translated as CASSLIPGTVNTEAFF.

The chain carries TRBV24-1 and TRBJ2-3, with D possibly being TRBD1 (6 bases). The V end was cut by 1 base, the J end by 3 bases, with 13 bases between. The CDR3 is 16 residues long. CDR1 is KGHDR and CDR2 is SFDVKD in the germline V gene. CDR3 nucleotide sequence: TGTGCCACCAGTGATTTTCGCCGCCAGGGGACAGATACGCAGTATTTT. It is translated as CATSDFRRQGTDTQYF.

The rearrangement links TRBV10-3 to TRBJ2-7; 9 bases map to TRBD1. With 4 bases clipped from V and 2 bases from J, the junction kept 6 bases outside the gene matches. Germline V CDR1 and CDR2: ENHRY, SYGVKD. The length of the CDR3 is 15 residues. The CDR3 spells CAISGSGTGPYEQYF. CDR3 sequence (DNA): TGTGCCATCAGTGGTTCCGGGACAGGGCCCTACGAGCAGTACTTC.

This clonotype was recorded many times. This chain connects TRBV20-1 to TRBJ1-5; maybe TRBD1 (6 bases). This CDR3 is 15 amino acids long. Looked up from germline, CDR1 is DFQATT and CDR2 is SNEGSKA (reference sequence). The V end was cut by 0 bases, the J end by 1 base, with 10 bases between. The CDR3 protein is CSARDYRDSNQPQHF. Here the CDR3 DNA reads TGCAGTGCTAGAGATTACAGGGACAGCAATCAGCCCCAGCATTTT.